One sample yielded the 27 T cell receptor beta chains listed below, sequenced in a study of blood T cell repertoires in COVID-19. Assay used: immunoSEQ multiplex PCR; TCRdb lists only in-frame clones, some missing. The table records tens of thousands of clones, 88% of them present only once. The specimen was peripheral blood. All receptors derive from an elderly woman with active or convalescent COVID-19.

The V and J genes are TRBV20-1 and TRBJ2-1; 9 nucleotides match TRBD2. V was clipped by 3 bases and J by 9 bases; unmatched bases: 12. The CDR3 contains 15 residues. The germline gives CDR1 DFQATT, CDR2 SNEGSKA (reference sequence). This CDR3 reads CSASGLRGGWGEQFF. The CDR3 coding sequence is TGCAGTGCTAGTGGTTTGCGGGGGGGCTGGGGTGAGCAGTTCTTC.

The chain combines TRBV28 with TRBJ2-5; TRBD1 is a possible D gene (6 bases). The CDR3 sequence is 14 residues long. Germline CDR1 MDHEN, CDR2 SYDVKM. V was clipped by 4 bases and J by 5 bases, with 14 bases between them. The CDR3 here is CASSSLDRGETQYF. The CDR3 region has the DNA TGTGCCAGCAGTTCCTTGGACAGAGGGGAGACCCAGTACTTC.

Written as DNA, the CDR3 is TGTGCCACCAGCGGCTACAGGGCCGGGGAGCTGTTTTTT. Protein: CATSGYRAGELFF. This chain links TRBV15 with TRBJ2-2, with D tentatively TRBD1 (6 bases). The CDR3 extends over 13 amino acids. V lost 5 bases and J 6 bases, leaving 10 bases between the germline ends. Looked up from germline, CDR1 is LNHNV and CDR2 is YYDKDF (reference sequence).

The chain uses TRBV7-2 and TRBJ2-1; 7 nucleotides align to TRBD2. Germline CDR1 SGHTA, CDR2 FQGNSA. CDR3 length equals 15 residues. J gave up 5 bases and V 4 bases, and 8 bases lay outside the gene matches. CDR3 DNA sequence: TGTGCCAGCAGCTACGTGGGAGGGCTGAACAATGAGCAGTTCTTC. It specifies CASSYVGGLNNEQFF.

This sequence joins TRBV29-1 and TRBJ1-4, with TRBD1 matching 11 bases. CDR3 length: 13 amino acids. Germline V gene sequence: CDR1 SQVTM, CDR2 ANQGSEA. The V segment lost 4 bases and the J segment 8 bases; nucleotides outside the gene matches: 3. The CDR3 is CSVVGTGGEKLFF. The CDR3 DNA sequence: TGCAGCGTTGTGGGGACAGGGGGAGAAAAACTGTTTTTT.

This clone was detected once. V gene TRBV5-1 combines with J gene TRBJ1-1; 9 bases are a match to TRBD1. There are 14 residues in the CDR3. J lost 1 base, V lost 5 bases, and 3 bases had no gene match. The germline V gene encodes CDR1 SGHRS and CDR2 YFSETQ. The CDR3 reads CASRSQGANTEAFF. DNA for the CDR3: TGCGCCAGCAGATCACAGGGGGCGAACACTGAAGCTTTCTTT. Using reference TRBV5-1 and TRBJ1-1 for the parts outside the CDR3, the full variable domain is KAGVTQTPRYLIKTRGQQVTLSCSPISGHRSVSWYQQTPGQGLQFLFEYFSETQRNKGNFPGRFSGRQFSNSRSEMNVSTLELGDSALYLCASRSQGANTEAFFGQGTRLTVV.

This clone was recorded once. The V call is TRBV5-6, the J call TRBJ2-7, with D possibly TRBD1 on 5 matching bases. Deletions cut 0 bases from V and 7 bases from J, with 14 bases between. The CDR3 runs 14 residues. The V gene's germline CDR1 is SGHDT and CDR2 YYEEEE. In DNA form, the CDR3 reads TGTGCCAGCAGCTTGGCCAGCAGGGAAAGTGAGCAGTACTTC. It specifies CASSLASRESEQYF.

The chain uses TRBV15 and TRBJ2-4, with no clear D. The CDR3 covers 15 residues. Trimming took 0 bases from V and 0 from J, leaving 6 bases between them. Germline values: CDR1 LNHNV, CDR2 YYDKDF (reference sequence). CDR3 nucleotide sequence: TGTGCCACCAGCAGAGATTTATTAGCCAAAAACATTCAGTACTTC. It codes for CATSRDLLAKNIQYF.

This chain uses TRBV10-3 with TRBJ1-2, with 8 bases that match TRBD1. Trimming at V came to 3 bases and at J to 4 bases, leaving 7 bases not matched to a gene. CDR3 length: 15 amino acids. From germline, CDR1 is ENHRY and CDR2 SYGVKD. CDR3 sequence reads: CAISDGAGGFYGYTF. DNA of the CDR3: TGTGCCATCAGTGATGGGGCAGGGGGCTTCTATGGCTACACCTTC.

The V call is TRBV7-2, the J call TRBJ2-1; 7 bases fit TRBD2. CDR3 size: 18 residues. Germline V CDR1 and CDR2: SGHTA, FQGNSA. V lost 3 bases to trimming and J lost 4 bases; unmatched junction nucleotides: 15. CDR3 in DNA: TGTGCCAGCAGCTTGATGGCCAGAGGAGCGGGAATTTACAATGAGCAGTTCTTC. Its translation is CASSLMARGAGIYNEQFF.

The V gene is TRBV6-6, the J gene TRBJ1-1; D ambiguous. Trimming pared 2 bases from V and 8 bases from J, leaving 6 bases between. The CDR3 totals 11 residues. CDR1 and CDR2 from the germline V gene are MNHNY and SVGAGI (reference sequence). CDR3 coding DNA: TGTGCCAGCAGTTACCGACACGAAGCTTTCTTT. Translated, it gives CASSYRHEAFF.

This clone was seen at least ten times. This chain links TRBV11-3 with TRBJ2-7; D call uncertain. V was clipped by 0 bases and J by 6 bases, with 12 bases between them. The CDR3 length is 14 residues. Germline CDR1 is SGHNT and CDR2 is YENEEA. The CDR3 coding sequence is TGTGCCAGCAGCTTAGATCATCGGGTTGGCGAGCAGTACTTC. This encodes CASSLDHRVGEQYF.

V is TRBV7-2 and J is TRBJ1-2, with 9 bases lining up with TRBD1. The germline V gene has CDR1 SGHTA and CDR2 FQGNSA. Trimming at V came to 3 bases and at J to 8 bases, leaving 4 bases not matched to a gene. CDR3 length: 13 amino acids. The CDR3 spells CASSLRQGVGYTF. The CDR3, as DNA: TGTGCCAGCAGCTTGAGACAGGGGGTCGGCTACACCTTC.

V usage is TRBV21-1 and J usage is TRBJ1-6. TRBV21-1 has pseudogene status. The CDR3 has 15 amino acids. In DNA form, the CDR3 reads TGTGCCAGCAGCAAGAATGGGGAGGGGGAGTCACCCCTCCACTTT. Protein product: CASSKNGEGESPLHF.

As DNA, the CDR3 is TGTGCCAGCAGCTTGGCGGGGGAGAACGGCTACACCTTC. Amino acid sequence: CASSLAGENGYTF. The J gene is TRBJ1-2, the V gene TRBV5-4, with TRBD1 as a possible D gene (5 bases). The CDR3 consists of 13 residues. Germline-derived CDR1 and CDR2 are SGHNT and YYREEE (reference sequence). The germline V and J ends were trimmed by 0 bases and 8 bases, with 11 bases remaining between them.

A single count supports this clone. This chain links TRBV30 with TRBJ2-7; D perhaps matches TRBD2 (5 bases). Germline V CDR1 and CDR2: GTSNPN, SVGIG (reference sequence). Trimming left V 0 bases short and J 0 bases short, with 9 bases between. The CDR3 is 14 amino acids. The CDR3 loop is CAWSVGGLSYEQYF. DNA for the CDR3: TGTGCCTGGAGTGTAGGTGGACTCTCCTACGAGCAGTACTTC.

This clone turned up a few times. V is TRBV28 and J is TRBJ1-1; no definite D call. The CDR3 length is 14 residues. Germline-derived CDR1 and CDR2 are MDHEN and SYDVKM. The V end lost 5 bases, the J end lost 1 base, and 11 bases lay between the germline ends. The CDR3 sequence: CASSPQAANTEAFF. CDR3 DNA: TGTGCCAGCAGTCCGCAGGCCGCGAACACTGAAGCTTTCTTT.

This clone turned up a few times. The chain is built from TRBV7-2 and TRBJ1-2, with a weak D call TRBD1 (6 bases). The CDR3 is made up of 13 amino acids. Trimming pared 3 bases from V and 4 bases from J, leaving 9 bases between. Per germline, CDR1 SGHTA and CDR2 FQGNSA. CDR3 protein: CASSFRTVYGYTF. Here the CDR3 DNA reads TGTGCCAGCAGCTTCAGGACAGTCTATGGCTACACCTTC. Together with reference TRBV7-2 and TRBJ1-2, the CDR3 gives the full variable domain: GAGVSQSPSNKVTEKGKDVELRCDPISGHTALYWYRQSLGQGLEFLIYFQGNSAPDKSGLPSDRFSAERTGGSVSTLTIQRTQQEDSAVYLCASSFRTVYGYTFGSGTRLTVV.

The chain couples TRBV6-2 or TRBV6-3 to TRBJ2-7, with 8 bases matching TRBD1. V lost 2 bases and J lost 2; bases outside the gene matches: 17. Per the germline V gene, CDR1 is MNHEY and CDR2 is SVGEGT. The length of the CDR3 is 19 residues. The CDR3 nucleotides read TGTGCCAGCAGTTACCTCAGTCCCGGGACAGGAGGACTAACCTACGAGCAGTACTTC. As protein: CASSYLSPGTGGLTYEQYF.

The chain links TRBV21-1 to TRBJ2-5; TRBD1, the table's D call, was not compared with the DNA. TRBV21-1 is described as a pseudogene. The CDR3 extends over 13 amino acids. DNA for the CDR3: TGTGCCAGCAGCAAAGACAGGGTGGGGACCCAGTACTTC. As protein: CASSKDRVGTQYF.

This rearrangement joins TRBV11-3 to TRBJ2-3, with TRBD2 matching 8 bases. Germline V gene sequence: CDR1 SGHNT, CDR2 YENEEA. Trimming took 5 bases from V and 5 from J; bases not matched to a gene: 6. The CDR3 loop spans 14 amino acids. This CDR3 is CASSPGLARDTQYF. The DNA for the CDR3 is TGTGCCAGCAGCCCCGGACTAGCAAGAGATACGCAGTATTTT.

This clone occurred once. The chain couples TRBV6-1 to TRBJ2-7, with unresolved D. Germline V gives CDR1 MNHNS, CDR2 SASEGT. V was clipped by 3 bases and J by 3 bases, with 6 bases between them. This CDR3 comprises 12 residues. As DNA, the CDR3 is TGTGCCAGCAGTGAGCGGCTCTACGAGCAGTACTTC. Residues: CASSERLYEQYF.

The chain employs TRBV5-1 and TRBJ2-1, with D perhaps TRBD1 (6 bases). The CDR3 covers 14 residues. In germline, CDR1 is SGHRS, CDR2 YFSETQ. V gave up 4 bases and J gave up 4 bases, with 12 bases separating them. The CDR3 spells CASSPGTKYNEQFF. The CDR3 DNA sequence: TGCGCCAGCAGCCCAGGGACAAAGTACAATGAGCAGTTCTTC.

The chain has TRBV23-1 and TRBJ2-7; 14 bases map to TRBD2. TRBV23-1 is placed among ORFs of uncertain function. V gave up 3 bases and J gave up 0 bases; unmatched junction bases: 7. This CDR3 is 18 amino acids long. The CDR3 DNA reads as TGCGCCAGCAGTCAGGGACTAGCGGGAGCCGAGAGCTCCTACGAGCAGTACTTC. Encoded protein: CASSQGLAGAESSYEQYF.

V gene TRBV13 combines with J gene TRBJ1-1; D is possibly TRBD1 (6 bases). Trimming left V 4 bases short and J 0 bases short, with 21 bases between. This CDR3 region has 18 residues. The germline CDR1 and CDR2 sequences are PRHDT and FYEKMQ (reference sequence). The CDR3 DNA is TGTGCCAGCAGCTCTAGGATGACAGGATCACGCCTGAACACTGAAGCTTTCTTT. Translation: CASSSRMTGSRLNTEAFF.

In DNA form, the CDR3 reads TGTGCCAGCAGTCTTTACAGGGGAGAGGGCAATCAGCCCCAGCATTTT. Translating it yields CASSLYRGEGNQPQHF. The chain employs TRBV21-1 and TRBJ1-5; the table's D call, TRBD1, was not checked against the DNA. TRBV21-1 is a documented pseudogene. The CDR3 contains 16 residues.

This chain links TRBV6-5 with TRBJ1-2; D is undetermined. The germline CDR1 and CDR2 sequences are MNHEY and SVGAGI. This CDR3 contains 15 residues. Deletions cut 0 bases from V and 4 bases from J, with 12 bases between. The DNA of the CDR3 is TGTGCCAGCAGTTACTCGGGCCGGAGGACCTATGGCTACACCTTC. Residues: CASSYSGRRTYGYTF.